This TCR beta chain derives from a study of blood T cell repertoires in COVID-19. On the study more broadly: Donors in the United States, Italy and Spain gave samples during acute or convalescent COVID-19. Nucleic acid was either cDNA or gDNA, and it came from T cells, B-cell-depleted T cells, or PBMCs.

The CDR3 totals 16 residues. The V segment lost 3 bases and the J segment 7 bases; nucleotides outside the gene matches: 12. Germline loops: CDR1 SGHRS, CDR2 YFSETQ. Profiling relied on immunoSEQ multiplex PCR, and the TCRdb table lists in-frame clones only, not all of them. The sample includes approximately 100,000 clones, about 90% of them seen just once. Sequencing was carried out using peripheral blood. The chain recombines TRBV5-1 with TRBJ2-1; 8 positions agree with TRBD1. This clonotype originated in a man aged 45 to 65 with acute or convalescent COVID-19. The CDR3 nucleotides are TGCGCCAGCAGCTATGGGGCCACAGGGGGTCAAAATGAGCAGTTCTTC. It specifies CASSYGATGGQNEQFF.